This entry is about one T cell receptor (beta chain). Its target is unknown. These data originate in a study of T cell responses to AZD1222 COVID-19 vaccine. The wider study: Pooled in the analysis were second doses at about 4 or about 12 weeks.

Data came from immunoSEQ multiplex PCR; TCRdb stores just in-frame clones and leaves some out. Seen here are roughly 70,000 clones, 82% observed once, and the top ten hold roughly 5.4%. Findings of the study overall: Clonal diversity was possibly underestimated, and white British individuals and females predominated among donors. At 160-218 and 743-854, vaccine-associated CD4 TCRs were dominant, and they spanned spike. Nearly half of spike-specific TCRs reportedly go after variant regions that carry no mutations.

The receptor was isolated from an adult in good health. This specimen consisted of peripheral blood, obtained on day 0 of AZD1222 vaccination.

The CDR3 spells CASRDRNTGELFF. CDR3 in DNA: TGTGCCAGCAGGGACAGAAACACCGGGGAGCTGTTTTTT. The gene calls are TRBV12-3 or TRBV12-4 and TRBJ2-2, with TRBD1 as a possible D gene (6 bases). The ends were cut back, 6 bases at V and 2 bases at J, with 7 bases in the middle. The CDR3 contains 13 residues.